The clone carrying this T cell receptor (beta chain) was seen once. Its cognate antigen is unknown. CDR1 and CDR2 (germline): LGHNA, YSLEER. CDR3 length equals 14 residues. Trimming took 2 bases from V and 7 from J, leaving 11 bases between them. Profiled with immunoSEQ multiplex PCR; TCRdb holds only in-frame clones, not every one. Among approximately 980,000 clones, about 80% were seen once, and the ten largest hold approximately 1.5%. The record originates from a study of shared clonotypes between healthy human individuals. Whole-study findings and limits: Sequencing depth was predicted to influence how clonotypes are shared among donors.

The sample was memory CD4+ T cells sorted from blood. As to subset: CD45RA-negative fraction. This TCR came from a young man in good health. The rearrangement uses TRBV4-3 and TRBJ2-2; D call uncertain. The CDR3 DNA follows: TGCGCCAGCAGCCAACCAGGCTCGGTCGGGGAGCTGTTTTTT. It specifies CASSQPGSVGELFF.